This is a list of T cell receptor beta chains from one sample in a study of immune cell composition in non-small cell lung cancer. Method: immunoSEQ multiplex PCR; TCRdb's copy keeps in-frame clones and lacks some. This table holds under 9,000 clones, less than 80% found once. The sample taken for sequencing was non-adjacent lung tissue. All receptors derive from a human donor with non-small cell lung cancer. Each CDR3 is given with its conserved first and last residue. The order of the fields is V gene, clone size, D gene, J gene, CDR3 protein, CDR3 DNA. A D gene is named only where the DNA matches it firmly. Clone sizes are given selectively: once, few, many, or a class where the clone is expanded.

>TRBV4-3|NA|NA|TRBJ1-1
CASSPVTRTEAFF
TGCGCCAGCAGCCCGGTAACGCGAACTGAAGCTTTCTTT
>TRBV19|NA|NA|TRBJ2-7
CASSPYEGTYEQYF
TGTGCCAGTAGTCCCTATGAGGGAACCTACGAGCAGTACTTC
>TRBV12-5|NA|TRBD1|TRBJ2-1
CASGGGQGWDEQFF
TGTGCTAGTGGGGGGGGACAGGGTTGGGATGAGCAGTTCTTC
>TRBV5-1|NA|TRBD1|TRBJ2-1
CASSLRQGTRNNEQFF
TGCGCCAGCAGCTTAAGACAGGGGACGCGAAACAATGAGCAGTTCTTC
>TRBV5-1|NA|NA|TRBJ2-3
CASSLMLGEGGRLDTQYF
TGCGCCAGCAGCTTGATGTTGGGGGAGGGGGGGCGGTTAGATACGCAGTATTTT
>TRBV5-1|NA|TRBD1|TRBJ2-1
CASSLRDREGNEQFF
TGCGCCAGCAGCTTGAGGGACAGGGAGGGGAATGAGCAGTTCTTC
>TRBV6-1|NA|NA|TRBJ2-5
CASRWGGSETQYF
TGTGCCAGCCGGTGGGGGGGCTCAGAGACCCAGTACTTC
>TRBV23-1|once|NA|TRBJ1-3
CASSQRRQPSGNTIYF
TGCGCCAGCAGTCAAAGAAGACAGCCCTCTGGAAACACCATATATTTT
>TRBV27|NA|NA|TRBJ2-3
CASSSGGTDTQYF
TGTGCCAGCAGTTCAGGGGGCACAGATACGCAGTATTTT
>TRBV6-6|few|NA|TRBJ2-5
CASAQGRETQYF
TGTGCCAGCGCTCAAGGGAGAGAGACCCAGTACTTC
>TRBV7-9|once|TRBD2|TRBJ2-1
CASSLTSGGYNEQFF
TGTGCCAGCAGCTTAACTAGCGGGGGATACAATGAGCAGTTCTTC
>TRBV15|NA|NA|TRBJ2-5
CATSSTIGETQYF
TGTGCCACCAGCAGCACCATCGGGGAGACCCAGTACTTC
>TRBV13|NA|TRBD1|TRBJ2-7
CASSSGQGVSEQYF
TGTGCCAGCAGCTCGGGACAGGGTGTTAGCGAGCAGTACTTC
>TRBV7-2|NA|TRBD1|TRBJ1-1
CASSLRTGGVNTEAFF
TGTGCCAGCAGCTTAAGGACAGGAGGGGTAAACACTGAAGCTTTCTTT
>TRBV6-5|NA|NA|TRBJ2-7
CASSDREADEQYF
TGTGCCAGCAGTGACAGGGAGGCCGACGAGCAGTACTTC
>TRBV19|NA|TRBD1|TRBJ2-2
CASRTGGATGELFF
TGTGCCAGTAGGACAGGGGGCGCGACCGGGGAGCTGTTTTTT
>TRBV7-2|NA|NA|TRBJ2-5
CASSLSLAKTQYF
TGTGCCAGCAGCTTAAGTCTAGCCAAGACCCAGTACTTC
>TRBV4-3|few|NA|TRBJ2-4
CASSQAARAPKNIQYF
TGCGCCAGCAGCCAAGCGGCCAGGGCCCCCAAAAACATTCAGTACTTC
>TRBV11-3|NA|NA|TRBJ1-1
CASSLRVNTEAFF
TGTGCCAGCAGCCTGAGGGTGAACACTGAAGCTTTCTTT
>TRBV11-2|few|NA|TRBJ2-7
CASSLGIEGYYEQYF
TGTGCCAGCAGCTTGGGCATTGAGGGATACTACGAGCAGTACTTC
>TRBV18|few|TRBD1|TRBJ1-2
CASSPGQGEDDF
TGTGCCAGCTCACCCGGACAGGGGGAAGATGACTTC
>TRBV7-9|NA|TRBD2|TRBJ2-1
CASSLGVSGAYNEQFF
TGTGCCAGCAGCTTAGGAGTTAGCGGGGCCTACAATGAGCAGTTCTTC
>TRBV27|NA|TRBD2|TRBJ2-1
CASSSRLAGGYNEQFF
TGTGCCAGCAGTTCAAGACTAGCGGGGGGCTACAATGAGCAGTTCTTC
>TRBV18|NA|NA|TRBJ2-5
CASSPLSQQETQYF
TGTGCCAGCTCACCACTTTCCCAGCAAGAGACCCAGTACTTC
>TRBV19|few|NA|TRBJ2-3
CASSTPGDSGDTQYF
TGTGCCAGTAGTACACCAGGGGATTCGGGAGATACGCAGTATTTT
>TRBV5-1|once|NA|TRBJ2-3
CASGRGAASTDTQYF
TGCGCCAGCGGTCGGGGGGCTGCTAGCACAGATACGCAGTATTTT
>TRBV7-8|NA|TRBD1|TRBJ2-7
CASSLARAGGPDEQCF
TGTGCCAGCAGCTTAGCGCGGGCAGGGGGCCCCGACGAGCAGTGCTTC
>TRBV4-1|NA|TRBD2|TRBJ2-7
CASSQDASGGTYEQYF
TGCGCCAGCAGCCAAGATGCCAGCGGGGGCACCTACGAGCAGTACTTC